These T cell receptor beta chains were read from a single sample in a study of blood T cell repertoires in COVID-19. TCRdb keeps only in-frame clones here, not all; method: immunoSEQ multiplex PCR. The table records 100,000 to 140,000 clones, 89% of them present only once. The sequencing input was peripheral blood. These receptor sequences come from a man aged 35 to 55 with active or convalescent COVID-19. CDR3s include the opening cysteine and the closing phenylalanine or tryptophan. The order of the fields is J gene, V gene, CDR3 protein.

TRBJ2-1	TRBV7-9	CASSFLPLERKGEQFF
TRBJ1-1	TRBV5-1	CASRWDRDLEAFF
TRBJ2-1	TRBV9	CASSGALGLAGDNEQFF
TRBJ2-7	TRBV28	CASSASYEQYF
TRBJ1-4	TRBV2	CASSATGNGEKLFF
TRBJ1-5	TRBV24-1	CATSDFVGDQHF
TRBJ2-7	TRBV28	CASSLGVPPYEQYF
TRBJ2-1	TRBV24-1	CATSDLVAGGYNEQFF
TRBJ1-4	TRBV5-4	CASSLQGATNEKLFF
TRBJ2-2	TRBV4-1	CASSPRLGGANTGELFF
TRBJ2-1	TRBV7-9	CALDGWTRPNEQFF
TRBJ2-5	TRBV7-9	CASSLLPGGEETQYF
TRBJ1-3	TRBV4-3	CASSQDPRLTGNTIYF
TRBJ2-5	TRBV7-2	CASSLGGLGRPPNF
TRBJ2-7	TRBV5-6	CASSLVFGGEQYF
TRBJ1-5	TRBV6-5	CASSYKGDTQPQHF
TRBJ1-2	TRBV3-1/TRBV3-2	CASSRRNYGYTF
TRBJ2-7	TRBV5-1	CASRGQGFEQYF
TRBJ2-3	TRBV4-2	CASSQESGGPDTQYF
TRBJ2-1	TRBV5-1	CASSLVPGLAGNNEQFF
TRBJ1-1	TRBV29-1	CSVEDSYNTEAFF
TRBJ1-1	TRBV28	CASSSTVAEAFF
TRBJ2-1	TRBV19	CASSIGQPYNEQFF
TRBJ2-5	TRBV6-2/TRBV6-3	CASSRYSGSAETQYF
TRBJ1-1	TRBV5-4	CASRPQLENTEAFF
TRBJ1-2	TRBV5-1	CASSVDSGGGNYGYTF
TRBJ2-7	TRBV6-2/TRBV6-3	CASTPADIPYEQYF
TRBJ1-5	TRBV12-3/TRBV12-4	CASSFIDQPQHF
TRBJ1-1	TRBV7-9	CASSFGTVEAFF
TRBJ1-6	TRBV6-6	CASSYSSGSPLHF
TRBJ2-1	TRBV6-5	CASHRSSYNEQFF
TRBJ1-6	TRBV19	CATTDSDYNSPLHF
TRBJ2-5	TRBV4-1	CASSPGVRETQYF
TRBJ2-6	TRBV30	CAWSVLSSGANVLTF
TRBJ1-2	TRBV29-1	CSGQTGDGYTF
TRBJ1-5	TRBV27	CASSLSPDQPQHF
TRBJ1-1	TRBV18	CASSQKQGGSAEAFF
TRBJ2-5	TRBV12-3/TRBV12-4	CASSAGLQETQYF
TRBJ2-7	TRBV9	CASSVGQGYSYEQYF
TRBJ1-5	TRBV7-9	CASSARPPGQGRSQPQHF
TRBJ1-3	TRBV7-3	CASSLGAGNTIYF
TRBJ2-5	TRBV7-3	CASSLFSGQETQYF
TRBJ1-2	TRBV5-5	CASSPLTGFNYGYTF
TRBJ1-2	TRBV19	CASRPEWGSGDYGYTF
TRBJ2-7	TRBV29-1	CSVLQGSEQYF
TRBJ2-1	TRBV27	CASSSGATYNEQFF